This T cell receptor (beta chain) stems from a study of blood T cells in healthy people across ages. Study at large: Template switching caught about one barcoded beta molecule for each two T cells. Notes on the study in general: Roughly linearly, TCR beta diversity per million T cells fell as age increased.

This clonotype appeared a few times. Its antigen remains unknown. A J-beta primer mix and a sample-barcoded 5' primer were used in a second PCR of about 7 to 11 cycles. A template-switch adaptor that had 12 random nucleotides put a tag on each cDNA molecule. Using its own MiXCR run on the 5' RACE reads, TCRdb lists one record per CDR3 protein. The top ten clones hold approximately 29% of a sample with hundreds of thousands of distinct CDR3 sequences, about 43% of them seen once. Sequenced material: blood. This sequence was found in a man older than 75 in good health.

The CDR3 nucleotides read TGTGCCAGCAGTTACGCGACCGGGGCCAACGTCCTGACTTTC. This codes for CASSYATGANVLTF. The genes are TRBV6-2 or TRBV6-3 and TRBJ2-6, with D hard to call. The CDR3 is made up of 14 amino acids. Trimming shortened V by 2 bases and J by 4 bases, and 6 bases separated the two germline ends. Germline CDR1 MNHEY, CDR2 SVGEGT.